This TCR beta chain was retrieved from a study of T cell responses to AZD1222 COVID-19 vaccine. Profiled with immunoSEQ multiplex PCR; TCRdb holds only in-frame clones, not every one. The table includes about 180,000 clones, around 91% detected once. Study-level points and caveats: Baseline antibody screening turned up just a handful of seropositive AZD1222 recipients. Spike-wide coverage was observed for vaccine-associated CD4 TCRs, with dominant responses at 160-218 and 743-854. The repertoires were collected only after the peak T cell response.

Points on this clone: What it binds is unknown.

Germline V CDR1 and CDR2: MNHEY, SVGEGT. This CDR3 is 14 amino acids long. V was pared by 4 bases and J by 4 bases, with 4 bases of the junction left unmatched. The chain joins TRBV6-2 or TRBV6-3 to TRBJ2-3; 8 nucleotides match TRBD1. The sequence derives from an adult in good health. Source: peripheral blood, taken on day 0 of AZD1222 vaccination. The CDR3 here is CASSFHRGADTQYF. The CDR3 coding sequence is TGTGCCAGCAGTTTTCACAGGGGGGCAGATACGCAGTATTTT.